This is a list of T cell receptor beta chains from one sample in a study of T cells in Graves' hyperthyroidism and ophthalmopathy. A single record per CDR3 protein comes from TCRdb applying MiXCR to the multiplex PCR reads. The repertoire holds around 400,000 distinct CDR3 sequences, with just under 25% as singletons. Sequenced: blood. The receptors here all came from a man aged 50 to 60 with Graves' hyperthyroidism. Each CDR3 is given with its conserved first and last residue. Fields, in order: D gene, J gene, clone size, V gene, CDR3 protein, CDR3 DNA. The D gene is left open where the match is weak. A row's size may be missing; if present it is once, few, many or a size class.

TRBD2 TRBJ2-3 once TRBV12-3/TRBV12-4 CASRTGTSGRAGTQYF TGTGCCAGCAGGACCGGGACTAGCGGGAGGGCCGGTACGCAGTATTTT
TRBD2 TRBJ2-7 many TRBV27 CASSLTAGTSTEQYF TGTGCCAGCAGTTTAACTGCCGGGACTAGCACTGAGCAGTACTTC
- TRBJ1-1 - TRBV18 CASSSLADTNTEAFF TGTGCCAGCTCATCCCTAGCGGATACCAACACTGAAGCTTTCTTT
- TRBJ1-2 few TRBV27 CASSSPRGNYGYTF TGTGCCAGCTCATCCCCCCGGGGGAACTATGGCTACACCTTC
TRBD1 TRBJ1-2 - TRBV5-1 CASSADREAYGYTF TGCGCCAGCAGCGCCGACAGGGAAGCCTATGGCTACACCTTC
- TRBJ2-2 - TRBV18 CASSPLDSGFLPGELFF TGTGCCAGCTCACCATTAGATTCGGGGTTCCTCCCCGGGGAGCTGTTTTTT
TRBD1 TRBJ1-2 - TRBV14 CASSQDWWTGTYTF TGTGCCAGCAGCCAAGATTGGTGGACAGGGACCTACACCTTC
- TRBJ1-4 - TRBV27 CASSLLQGGEKLFF TGTGCCAGCAGTTTACTTCAGGGTGGTGAAAAACTGTTTTTT
- TRBJ1-2 - TRBV12-3/TRBV12-4 CASSLIGTGPGYTF TGTGCCAGCAGTTTAATCGGCACAGGGCCTGGCTACACCTTC
- TRBJ2-3 - TRBV7-9 CASSTDFNGGTQYF TGTGCCAGCAGCACAGACTTCAACGGGGGTACGCAGTATTTT
- TRBJ1-5 - TRBV10-2 CASSESLGHPQHF TGCGCCAGCAGTGAATCTCTGGGGCATCCCCAGCATTTT
TRBD2 TRBJ2-3 few TRBV6-1 CASSEPGRGTDTQYF TGTGCCAGCAGTGAACCCGGGAGGGGCACAGATACGCAGTATTTT
- TRBJ2-5 - TRBV12-3/TRBV12-4 CASSPPKGGSETQYF TGTGCCAGCAGTCCCCCCAAGGGGGGTTCGGAGACCCAGTACTTC
TRBD1 TRBJ2-2 - TRBV5-5 CASSLAGQGSGELFF TGTGCCAGCAGCTTGGCAGGACAGGGATCCGGGGAGCTGTTTTTT
- TRBJ2-3 few TRBV19 CASSASGQGGTQYF TGTGCCAGTAGCGCTAGCGGCCAAGGGGGTACGCAGTATTTT
TRBD2 TRBJ2-3 - TRBV12-3/TRBV12-4 CASRLRRGGRLTYTDTQYF TGTGCCAGCAGACTTCGTCGCGGGGGGCGACTAACATACACAGATACGCAGTATTTT
- TRBJ2-7 - TRBV19 CASSPTSFGGLYSYEQYF TGTGCCAGTAGTCCTACTTCGTTCGGGGGCCTTTACTCCTACGAGCAGTACTTC
TRBD2 TRBJ2-3 - TRBV6-5 CASSYSPGLAGDGTQYF TGTGCCAGCAGTTACTCCCCGGGACTAGCGGGAGATGGTACGCAGTATTTT
TRBD2 TRBJ2-7 - TRBV5-1 CASTPGGTSIEQYF TGCGCCAGCACCCCGGGAGGGACTAGTATTGAGCAGTACTTC
TRBD2 TRBJ2-7 few TRBV19 CASSIVGGRASYEQYF TGTGCCAGTAGTATAGTAGGCGGGAGGGCCTCCTACGAGCAGTACTTC
- TRBJ2-7 - TRBV20-1 CSARLTQSGEQYF TGCAGTGCTAGGCTTACACAATCAGGCGAGCAGTACTTC
- TRBJ1-5 - TRBV6-1 CASSDVPGSNQPQHF TGTGCCAGCAGTGATGTGCCAGGGAGCAATCAGCCCCAGCATTTT
- TRBJ2-7 - TRBV6-1 CASSEVPNYSYEQYF TGTGCCAGCAGTGAAGTGCCCAATTACAGCTACGAGCAGTACTTC
TRBD2 TRBJ2-7 few TRBV20-1 CSARDQSSGTLNEQYF TGCAGTGCTAGAGATCAGTCTAGCGGGACTCTTAACGAGCAGTACTTC
- TRBJ2-1 - TRBV7-9 CASSPDWETYNEQFF TGTGCCAGCAGCCCGGACTGGGAGACCTACAATGAGCAGTTCTTC
TRBD1 TRBJ2-5 many TRBV7-2 CASSLGGQGTETQYF TGTGCCAGCAGCTTAGGTGGACAGGGGACAGAGACCCAGTACTTC
TRBD2 TRBJ2-3 many TRBV2 CARAGENTDTQYF TGTGCCAGAGCGGGAGAGAACACAGATACGCAGTATTTT
TRBD1 TRBJ1-1 - TRBV5-5 CASSLGIEAGGKNTEAFF TGTGCCAGCAGCTTGGGGATCGAGGCAGGGGGTAAGAACACTGAAGCTTTCTTT